This TCR beta chain is drawn from a study of cytomegalovirus exposure and HLA in healthy donors. Study conclusions and caveats: Most TCR sequences showed up rarely, but some public TCRs showed up in many donors.

From germline, CDR1 is MDHEN and CDR2 SYDVKM. J was trimmed by 5 bases and V by 6 bases; bases with no gene match: 9. The CDR3 length is 14 residues. With regard to this clone: Its antigen is as yet unknown.

Primers included in the PCR were 60 Vbeta and 13 Jbeta primers. Repertoires were generated with immunoSEQ multiplex PCR, while TCRdb's copy carries only in-frame clones and drops some. The profile shows some 120,000 clones, around four fifths of them singletons. The source of this sequence is a man younger than 35 in good health and CMV-seropositive. Input material: PBMCs. This rearrangement joins TRBV28 to TRBJ2-7, with 8 bases lining up with TRBD1. CDR3 region: CASSQTGGTHEQYF. CDR3 sequence (DNA): TGTGCCAGCAGCCAAACAGGGGGTACCCACGAGCAGTACTTC. Using reference TRBV28 and TRBJ2-7 for the parts outside the CDR3, the full variable domain is DVKVTQSSRYLVKRTGEKVFLECVQDMDHENMFWYRQDPGLGLRLIYFSYDVKMKEKGDIPEGYSVSREKKERFSLILESASTNQTSMYLCASSQTGGTHEQYFGPGTRLTVT.